Following are 22 T cell receptor beta chains from one sample sequenced in a study of spatial heterogeneity in lung cancer. TCRdb re-analysed the 5' RACE reads in MiXCR, keeping a single row per CDR3 protein. The table has about 95,000 distinct CDR3 sequences, 7.5% to 10% seen once. Time point of the sample: sample taken at primary tumor resection. Unsorted tumor, nontumor lung tissue or cryopreserved PBMC supplied the whole RNA. The sequenced sample was PBMCs, obtained at surgery. These receptors were taken from a male donor with early-stage non-small cell lung cancer.

This clonotype was observed a handful of times. The gene calls are TRBV10-2 and TRBJ2-3, with 8 positions matching TRBD2. V dropped 0 bases and J dropped 9; count of bases not matched to a gene: 5. Germline CDR1 reads WSHSY; CDR2 reads SAAADI. The CDR3 totals 14 residues. DNA of the CDR3: TGCGCCAGCAGTGAGTCGAGTCGCGGGGGGACGCAGTATTTT. Protein product: CASSESSRGGTQYF.

This clonotype showed up just a few times. The chain combines TRBV12-3 or TRBV12-4 with TRBJ1-5; 7 bases are a match to TRBD1. The CDR3 totals 16 residues. V trimming: 5 bases; J trimming: 1 base; junction bases outside the gene matches: 8. CDR3 nucleotides: TGTGCCAGCAGTAACTCTCCGGGACAGAGCAATCAGCCCCAGCATTTT. Its protein is CASSNSPGQSNQPQHF.

This clonotype occurred a few times. The V call is TRBV20-1, the J call TRBJ2-3; no clear D gene. The CDR3 totals 13 residues. Germline loops: CDR1 DFQATT, CDR2 SNEGSKA (reference sequence). The V and J ends lost 4 bases and 3 bases respectively, with 11 bases between them. CDR3 DNA sequence: TGCAGTGCTAACGACATTTTAACAGATACGCAGTATTTT. This translates into CSANDILTDTQYF.

This clonotype was recorded many times. Here the CDR3 DNA reads TGCGCCAGCAGCACGGACCCCCCCGCCGGGGGAGAGACCCAGTACTTC. Translated: CASSTDPPAGGETQYF. The chain is built from TRBV5-1 and TRBJ2-5, with D perhaps matching TRBD2 (6 bases). Per germline, CDR1 SGHRS and CDR2 YFSETQ. There are 16 residues in the CDR3. V shed 4 bases and J shed 4 bases, with 20 bases lying between them.

This clonotype has ten or more counts. The V gene is TRBV2, the J gene TRBJ2-5; 7 bases match TRBD2. Germline V CDR1 and CDR2: SNHLY, FYNNEI. This CDR3 is 14 amino acids long. The trim removed 8 bases at V and 1 base at J, leaving 7 bases unmatched. CDR3 DNA: TGTGCCAGCGGGGATAGCGGGTTCCAAGAGACCCAGTACTTC. It encodes CASGDSGFQETQYF.

This clonotype appeared many times. The rearrangement links TRBV7-9 to TRBJ2-2; weak D call: TRBD2 (5 bases). V was clipped by 3 bases and J by 7 bases, with 6 bases between them. Looked up from germline, CDR1 is SEHNR and CDR2 is FQNEAQ (reference sequence). This CDR3 contains 12 residues. CDR3 amino acids: CASSFRGGELFF. CDR3 in DNA: TGTGCCAGCAGCTTTCGGGGCGGGGAGCTGTTTTTT.

This clonotype was observed a handful of times. This rearrangement joins TRBV10-3 to TRBJ2-3, with D hard to call. Germline V gene lookup returns CDR1 ENHRY and CDR2 SYGVKD. Trimming removed 5 bases at V and 6 bases at J, with 9 bases between. The CDR3 contains 12 residues. The CDR3 reads CAISRVGDTQYF. Written as DNA, the CDR3 is TGTGCCATCAGTCGCGTGGGGGATACGCAGTATTTT.

This clonotype was found many times. CDR3 DNA sequence: TGTGCCAGTAGTCCTCCGGGGAGGGGCGGTAATCAGCCCCAGCATTTT. It yields the protein CASSPPGRGGNQPQHF. The rearrangement links TRBV19 to TRBJ1-5; TRBD1 is a possible D gene (5 bases). Germline CDR1 reads LNHDA; CDR2 reads SQIVND (reference sequence). This CDR3 region has 16 residues. V was pared by 5 bases and J by 4 bases, with 18 bases between. The complete variable domain, with remaining parts taken from reference TRBV19 and TRBJ1-5, reads DGGITQSPKYLFRKEGQNVTLSCEQNLNHDAMYWYRQDPGQGLRLIYYSQIVNDFQKGDIAEGYSVSREKKESFPLTVTSAQKNPTAFYLCASSPPGRGGNQPQHFGDGTRLSIL.

J is TRBJ2-1 and V is TRBV7-9; TRBD2 matches at 13 bases. The CDR3 loop spans 17 amino acids. V trimming: 7 bases; J trimming: 7 bases; junction bases outside the gene matches: 13. Looked up from germline, CDR1 is SEHNR and CDR2 is FQNEAQ (reference sequence). The CDR3 DNA reads TGTGCCAGCAACCCGAGCACTAGCGGGAGGGCCGTAAATGAGCAGTTCTTC. Translated: CASNPSTSGRAVNEQFF.

This clonotype was counted a few times. The chain uses TRBV25-1 and TRBJ2-2; TRBD1 agrees at 11 bases. CDR1 and CDR2 (germline): MGHDK, SYGVNS. The CDR3 loop spans 17 amino acids. V shed 0 bases and J 6 bases; nucleotides not matched to a gene: 6. In DNA, the CDR3 is TGTGCCAGCAGTGAATACCCGCGGACAGGGGGCTCCGGGGAGCTGTTTTTT. It is translated as CASSEYPRTGGSGELFF.

This clonotype was observed at least ten times. The chain carries TRBV29-1 and TRBJ2-5; 9 bases match TRBD1. Germline V gene sequence: CDR1 SQVTM, CDR2 ANQGSEA. V shed 1 base, J shed 3 bases, and the junction held 6 bases outside the gene matches. The CDR3 is 15 residues long. The CDR3 DNA reads as TGCAGCGTTGAAGGGGGGACAGGGCTAGAAGAGACCCAGTACTTC. Protein: CSVEGGTGLEETQYF.

This clonotype was seen only a few times. This chain uses TRBV9 with TRBJ1-3, with 11 bases identical to TRBD1. V gave up 3 bases and J gave up 0 bases; unmatched junction bases: 11. The CDR3 has 19 amino acids. Per the germline V gene, CDR1 is SGDLS and CDR2 is YYNGEE. CDR3 loop: CASSGGQGAQWYSGNTIYF. The DNA for the CDR3 is TGTGCCAGCAGCGGCGGACAGGGGGCCCAATGGTACTCTGGAAACACCATATATTTT.

This clonotype was seen repeatedly, ten times or more. V usage is TRBV7-8 and J usage is TRBJ2-3; TRBD2 matches 8 bases. The CDR3 totals 15 residues. Germline V gives CDR1 SGHVS, CDR2 FQNEAQ. The V and J ends lost 4 bases and 0 bases, in that order; junction bases with no gene match: 3. CDR3 DNA sequence: TGTGCCAGCAGCTCGGGCGGGGGGAGCACAGATACGCAGTATTTT. Protein sequence: CASSSGGGSTDTQYF.

The chain is built from TRBV12-2 and TRBJ2-2; the DNA was not used to check the table's D call, TRBD1. TRBV12-2 is labeled a pseudogene. This CDR3 spans 16 amino acids. CDR3 amino acids: CASRLARRDRTGELFF. CDR3 bases: TGTGCAAGTCGCTTAGCGCGCCGGGACCGCACCGGGGAGCTGTTTTTT.

V is TRBV14 and J is TRBJ1-4; perhaps TRBD1 as D (6 bases). From germline, CDR1 is SGHDN and CDR2 FVKESK. V was pared by 3 bases and J by 5 bases, with 34 bases between. This CDR3 region has 22 residues. The CDR3 sequence: CASSHPQEGWTADRSPNEKLFF. The DNA for the CDR3 is TGTGCCAGCAGCCACCCCCAAGAAGGTTGGACAGCCGATCGTAGCCCGAATGAAAAACTGTTTTTT. Based on the CDR3 plus reference TRBV14 and TRBJ1-4, the full variable domain is EAGVTQFPSHSVIEKGQTVTLRCDPISGHDNLYWYRRVMGKEIKFLLHFVKESKQDESGMPNNRFLAERTGGTYSTLKVQPAELEDSGVYFCASSHPQEGWTADRSPNEKLFFGSGTQLSVL.

V and J are TRBV2 and TRBJ2-3; 8 bases are a match to TRBD2. The CDR3 covers 14 residues. CDR1 is SNHLY and CDR2 is FYNNEI in the germline V gene. V dropped 8 bases and J dropped 0; count of bases not matched to a gene: 4. For the CDR3, the DNA is TGTGCCAGCTTTAGCGGGGCTAGCACAGATACGCAGTATTTT. Residues: CASFSGASTDTQYF. Full variable domain (missing parts from reference TRBV2 and TRBJ2-3): EPEVTQTPSHQVTQMGQEVILRCVPISNHLYFYWYRQILGQKVEFLVSFYNNEISEKSEIFDDQFSVERPDGSNFTLKIRSTKLEDSAMYFCASFSGASTDTQYFGPGTRLTVL.

The J gene is TRBJ2-2, the V gene TRBV12-3 or TRBV12-4; the match to TRBD1 covers 8 bases. CDR3 length: 15 residues. The ends lost 7 bases at V and 7 bases at J; junction bases unmatched: 11. The CDR3 loop reads CASTYMDRDIGELFF. The CDR3 nucleotides are TGTGCCAGCACCTACATGGACAGGGACATCGGGGAGCTGTTTTTT.

This clonotype was seen at least ten times. The CDR3 spells CASSPGTGTYEQYF. DNA of the CDR3: TGTGCCAGCTCACCCGGGACAGGGACCTACGAGCAGTACTTC. This sequence joins TRBV18 and TRBJ2-7, with 9 bases identical to TRBD1. Germline V lookup: CDR1 KGHSH, CDR2 LQKENI. After removal of 3 bases from V and 2 bases from J, the junction contained 2 bases not matched to a gene. This CDR3 has 14 amino acids.

This clonotype was detected a few times. V gene TRBV24-1 combines with J gene TRBJ1-2, with 7 positions matching TRBD1. V shed 4 bases and J 2 bases; nucleotides not matched to a gene: 6. The germline CDR1 and CDR2 sequences are KGHDR and SFDVKD. This CDR3 is 15 amino acids long. CDR3 sequence: CATSDIDRANYGYTF. The DNA for the CDR3 is TGTGCCACCAGTGACATAGACAGGGCCAACTATGGCTACACCTTC.

This clonotype came up a few times. This chain links TRBV20-1 with TRBJ1-2, with 7 bases that match TRBD1. Unmatched junction bases numbered 1, after V lost 2 bases and J lost 1 base. The V gene's germline CDR1 is DFQATT and CDR2 SNEGSKA (reference sequence). The CDR3 contains 13 residues. As DNA, the CDR3 is TGCAGTGCTAGAAGACAGGGTAACTATGGCTACACCTTC. This sequence encodes CSARRQGNYGYTF.

This clonotype has only a few counts. The V gene is TRBV5-4, the J gene TRBJ2-7; D call uncertain. CDR1 and CDR2 (germline): SGHNT, YYREEE (reference sequence). The CDR3 contains 14 residues. V was clipped by 4 bases and J by 2 bases, with 13 bases between them. DNA for the CDR3: TGTGCCAGCAGCCAAAGTGACGTTCCCTACGAGCAGTACTTC. It encodes CASSQSDVPYEQYF.

A few counts support this clonotype. The V and J genes are TRBV19 and TRBJ1-2; D is uncertain. Germline loops: CDR1 LNHDA, CDR2 SQIVND (reference sequence). The CDR3 is 14 amino acids. Trimming took 4 bases from V and 3 from J, leaving 12 bases between them. The DNA of the CDR3 is TGTGCCAGTAGTAGGGGTCCCTTGGACTATGGCTACACCTTC. Its translation: CASSRGPLDYGYTF.